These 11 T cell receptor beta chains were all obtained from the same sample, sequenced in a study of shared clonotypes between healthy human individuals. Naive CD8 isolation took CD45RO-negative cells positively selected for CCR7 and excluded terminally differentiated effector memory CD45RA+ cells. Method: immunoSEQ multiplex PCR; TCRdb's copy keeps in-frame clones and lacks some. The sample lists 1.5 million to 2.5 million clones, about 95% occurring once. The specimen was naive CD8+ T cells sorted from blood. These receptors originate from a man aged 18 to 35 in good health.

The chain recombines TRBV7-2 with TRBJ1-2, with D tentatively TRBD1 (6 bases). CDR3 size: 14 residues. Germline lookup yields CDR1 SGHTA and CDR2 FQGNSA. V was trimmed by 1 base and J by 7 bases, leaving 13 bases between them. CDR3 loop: CASSLGQGNIGYTF. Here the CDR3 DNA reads TGTGCCAGCAGCTTAGGGCAGGGGAACATTGGCTACACCTTC.

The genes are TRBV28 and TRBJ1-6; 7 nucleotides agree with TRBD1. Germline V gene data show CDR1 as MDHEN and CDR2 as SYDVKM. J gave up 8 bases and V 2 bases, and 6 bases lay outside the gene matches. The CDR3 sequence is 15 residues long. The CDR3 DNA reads TGTGCCAGCAGTTTAGAGACAGGGCTGGATTCACCCCTCCACTTT. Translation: CASSLETGLDSPLHF.

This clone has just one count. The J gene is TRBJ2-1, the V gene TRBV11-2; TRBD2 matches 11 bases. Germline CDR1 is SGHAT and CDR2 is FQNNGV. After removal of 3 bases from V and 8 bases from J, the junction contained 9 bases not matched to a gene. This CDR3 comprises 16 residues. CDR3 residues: CASSFQLAGVYDEQFF. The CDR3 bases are TGTGCCAGCAGCTTCCAACTAGCGGGAGTTTATGATGAGCAGTTCTTC.

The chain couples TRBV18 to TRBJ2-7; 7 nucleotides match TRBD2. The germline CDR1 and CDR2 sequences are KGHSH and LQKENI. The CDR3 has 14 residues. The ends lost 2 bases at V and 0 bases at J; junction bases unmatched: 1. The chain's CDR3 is CASSPGDYSYEQYF. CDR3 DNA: TGTGCCAGCTCACCAGGGGACTACTCCTACGAGCAGTACTTC.

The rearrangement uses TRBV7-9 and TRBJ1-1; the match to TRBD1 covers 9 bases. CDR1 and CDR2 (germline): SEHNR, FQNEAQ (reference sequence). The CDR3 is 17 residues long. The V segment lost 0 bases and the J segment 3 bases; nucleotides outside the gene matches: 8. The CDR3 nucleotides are TGTGCCAGCAGCTTAGCTTACAGGGGGCAGGGGTACACTGAAGCTTTCTTT. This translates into CASSLAYRGQGYTEAFF. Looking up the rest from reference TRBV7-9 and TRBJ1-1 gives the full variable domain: DTGVSQNPRHKITKRGQNVTFRCDPISEHNRLYWYRQTLGQGPEFLTYFQNEAQLEKSRLLSDRFSAERPKGSFSTLEIQRTEQGDSAMYLCASSLAYRGQGYTEAFFGQGTRLTVV.

Written as DNA, the CDR3 is TGTGCCAGCAGCCCCCCCTTAGCGGGATCCCATAATGAGCAGTTCTTC. Amino acid sequence: CASSPPLAGSHNEQFF. The chain uses TRBV7-9 and TRBJ2-1; 8 bases line up with TRBD2. With 5 bases clipped from V and 7 bases from J, the junction kept 13 bases outside the gene matches. Germline CDR1 and CDR2: SEHNR and FQNEAQ (reference sequence). CDR3 size: 16 residues.

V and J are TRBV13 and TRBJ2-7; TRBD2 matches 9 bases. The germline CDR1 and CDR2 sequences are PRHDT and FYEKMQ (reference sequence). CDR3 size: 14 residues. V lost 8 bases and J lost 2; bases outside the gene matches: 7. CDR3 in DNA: TGTGCCAGCGGGATAGCGGGGGAGACCTACGAGCAGTACTTC. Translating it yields CASGIAGETYEQYF.

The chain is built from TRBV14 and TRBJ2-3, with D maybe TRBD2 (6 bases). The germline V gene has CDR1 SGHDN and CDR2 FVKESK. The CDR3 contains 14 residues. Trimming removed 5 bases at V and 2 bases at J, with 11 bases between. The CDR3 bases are TGTGCCAGCAGCTCGGGACTCAACACAGATACGCAGTATTTT. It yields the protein CASSSGLNTDTQYF.

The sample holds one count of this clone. The CDR3 sequence is CAWGGLQGDNSPLHF. The CDR3 DNA sequence: TGTGCCTGGGGAGGGCTTCAGGGGGATAATTCACCCCTCCACTTT. The chain uses TRBV30 and TRBJ1-6; 7 nucleotides align to TRBD1. V lost 5 bases, J lost 5 bases, and 9 bases stayed unmatched. CDR3 length: 15 amino acids. Germline lookup yields CDR1 GTSNPN and CDR2 SVGIG (reference sequence).

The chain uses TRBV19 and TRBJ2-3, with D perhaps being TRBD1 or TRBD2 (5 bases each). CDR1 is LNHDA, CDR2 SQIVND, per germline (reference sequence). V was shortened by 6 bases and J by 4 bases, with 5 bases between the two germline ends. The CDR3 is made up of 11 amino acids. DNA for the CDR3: TGTGCCAGTAGGGGACCAGATACGCAGTATTTT. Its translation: CASRGPDTQYF.

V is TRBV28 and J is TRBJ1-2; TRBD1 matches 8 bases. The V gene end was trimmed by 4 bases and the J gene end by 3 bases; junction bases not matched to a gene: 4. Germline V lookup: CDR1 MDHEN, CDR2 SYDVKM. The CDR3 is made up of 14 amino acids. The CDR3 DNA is TGTGCCAGCAGTTACAGGGGGGCTCACTATGGCTACACCTTC. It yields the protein CASSYRGAHYGYTF.